The entry that follows covers one T cell receptor beta chain sequence. No antigen is known for it. The data originate from a study of vaccination effects on CD4 cells after COVID-19. Using viral peptide pools, the ViraFEST assay grew out antigen-specific CD4+ T cells prior to sequencing. Having been cultured for roughly 11 days, the cells underwent CD4+ T cell isolation. All vaccine recipients tested negative for nucleocapsid antibodies and had never contracted SARS-CoV-2 infection. Cultivation was performed at two million PBMC per well with 10 IU/ml IL-2 and approximately 10 ug/ml peptides added. The authors exchanged half the medium for IL-2 medium on days 3 and 7. Assay used: immunoSEQ multiplex PCR; TCRdb lists only in-frame clones, some missing. The sample records about 41,000 clones, about two thirds being singletons. Study-wide results and caveats: Common cold coronavirus cross-reactivity was shown by only 1 of 255 vaccine-induced clones in healthy vaccinees.

Deletions cut 4 bases from V and 1 base from J, with 5 bases between. This CDR3 is 13 amino acids long. Germline V gene sequence: CDR1 SNHLY, CDR2 FYNNEI. J is TRBJ2-4 and V is TRBV2, with D uncertain. Source: CD4+ T cells from PBMCs cultured with HCoV-OC43 spike peptides, taken before COVID-19 vaccination. Stated subset: HCoV-OC43 spike overlapping peptide pool stimulation. The receptor was derived from a human donor who received a COVID-19 vaccine. CDR3 sequence (DNA): TGTGCCAGCAGTGTATCGGCCAAAAACATTCAGTACTTC. Translated: CASSVSAKNIQYF.